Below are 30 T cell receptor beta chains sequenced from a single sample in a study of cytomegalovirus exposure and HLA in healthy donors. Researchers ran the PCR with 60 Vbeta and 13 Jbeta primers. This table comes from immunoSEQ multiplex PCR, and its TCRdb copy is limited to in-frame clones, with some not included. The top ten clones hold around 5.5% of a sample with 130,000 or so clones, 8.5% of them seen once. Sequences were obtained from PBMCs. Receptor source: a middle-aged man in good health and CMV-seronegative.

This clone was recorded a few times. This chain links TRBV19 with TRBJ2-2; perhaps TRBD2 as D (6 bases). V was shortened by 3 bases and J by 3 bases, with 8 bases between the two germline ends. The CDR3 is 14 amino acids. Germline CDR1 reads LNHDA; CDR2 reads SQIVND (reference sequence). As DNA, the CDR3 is TGTGCCAGTAGTATGGGAGGCGACACCGGGGAGCTGTTTTTT. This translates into CASSMGGDTGELFF.

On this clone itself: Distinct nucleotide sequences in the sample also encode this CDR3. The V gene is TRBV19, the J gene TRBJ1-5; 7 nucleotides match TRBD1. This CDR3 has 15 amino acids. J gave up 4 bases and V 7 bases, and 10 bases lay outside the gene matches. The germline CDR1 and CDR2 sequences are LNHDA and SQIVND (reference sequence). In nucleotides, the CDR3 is TGTGCCAGTAAGCTTCCGGGACAGAGAAATCAGCCCCAGCATTTT. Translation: CASKLPGQRNQPQHF.

In DNA form, the CDR3 reads TGCGCCAGCAGAGCCGGACTAGCGGTAAACAATGAGCAGTTCTTC. Translation: CASRAGLAVNNEQFF. This sequence joins TRBV10-2 and TRBJ2-1, with 10 bases identical to TRBD2. The CDR3 has 15 residues. CDR1 WSHSY and CDR2 SAAADI come from the germline V gene. The trim removed 6 bases at V and 5 bases at J, leaving 7 bases unmatched.

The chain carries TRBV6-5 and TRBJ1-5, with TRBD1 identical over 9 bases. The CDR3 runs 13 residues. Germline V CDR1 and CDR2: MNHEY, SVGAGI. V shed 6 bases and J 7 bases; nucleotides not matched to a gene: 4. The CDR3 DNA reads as TGTGCCAGCAGCCGGGACAGGGAGCAGCCCCAGCATTTT. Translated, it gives CASSRDREQPQHF.

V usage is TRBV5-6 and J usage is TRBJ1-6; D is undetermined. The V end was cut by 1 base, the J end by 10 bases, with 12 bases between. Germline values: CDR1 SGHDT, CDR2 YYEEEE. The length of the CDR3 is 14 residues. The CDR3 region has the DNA TGTGCCAGCAGCTTGTGGCAGGTTGGATCACCCCTCCACTTT. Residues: CASSLWQVGSPLHF.

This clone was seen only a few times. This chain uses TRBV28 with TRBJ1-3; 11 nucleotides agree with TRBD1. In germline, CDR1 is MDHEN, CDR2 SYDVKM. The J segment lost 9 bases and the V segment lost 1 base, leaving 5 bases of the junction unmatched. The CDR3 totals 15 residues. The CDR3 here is CASSLSRDRGSTIYF. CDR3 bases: TGTGCCAGCAGTTTATCCCGGGACAGGGGGAGCACCATATATTTT.

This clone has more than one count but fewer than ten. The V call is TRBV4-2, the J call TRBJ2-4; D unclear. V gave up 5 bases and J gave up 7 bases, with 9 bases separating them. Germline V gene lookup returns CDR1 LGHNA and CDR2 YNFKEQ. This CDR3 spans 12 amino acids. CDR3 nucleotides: TGTGCCAGCAGCGCCCAGGATAACATTCAGTACTTC. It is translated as CASSAQDNIQYF.

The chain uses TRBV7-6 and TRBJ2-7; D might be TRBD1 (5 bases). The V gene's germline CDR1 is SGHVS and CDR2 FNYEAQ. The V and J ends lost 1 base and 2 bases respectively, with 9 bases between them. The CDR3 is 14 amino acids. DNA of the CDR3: TGTGCCAGCAGCTTAGAGTGGGGCCCCTACGAGCAGTACTTC. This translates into CASSLEWGPYEQYF.

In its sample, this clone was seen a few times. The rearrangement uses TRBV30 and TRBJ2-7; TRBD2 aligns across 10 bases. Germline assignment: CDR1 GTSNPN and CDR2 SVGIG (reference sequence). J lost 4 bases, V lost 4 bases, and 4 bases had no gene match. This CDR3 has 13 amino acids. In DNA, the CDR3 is TGTGCCTGGACTCTAGCGGGGGATTACGAGCAGTACTTC. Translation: CAWTLAGDYEQYF. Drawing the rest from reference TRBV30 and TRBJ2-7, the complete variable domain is SQTIHQWPATLVQPVGSPLSLECTVEGTSNPNLYWYRQAAGRGLQLLFYSVGIGQISSEVPQNLSASRPQDRQFILSSKKLLLSDSGFYLCAWTLAGDYEQYFGPGTRLTVT.

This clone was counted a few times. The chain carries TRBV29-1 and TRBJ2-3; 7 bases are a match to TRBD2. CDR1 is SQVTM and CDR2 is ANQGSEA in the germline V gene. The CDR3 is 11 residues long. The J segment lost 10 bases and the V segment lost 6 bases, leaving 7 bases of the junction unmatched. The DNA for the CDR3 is TGCAGCGTGCGGACGAGCGGGGCGCAGTATTTT. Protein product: CSVRTSGAQYF.

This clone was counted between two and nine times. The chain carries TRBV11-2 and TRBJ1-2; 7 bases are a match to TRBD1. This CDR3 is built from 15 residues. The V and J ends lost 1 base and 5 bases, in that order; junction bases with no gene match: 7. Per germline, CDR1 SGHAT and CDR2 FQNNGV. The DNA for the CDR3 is TGTGCCAGCAGCTTAGGGGGGGACAGACTTTATGGCTACACCTTC. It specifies CASSLGGDRLYGYTF.

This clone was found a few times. The CDR3 DNA follows: TGTGCCAGTAGTACCCAGATCAATCAGCCCCAGCATTTT. This encodes CASSTQINQPQHF. The chain recombines TRBV19 with TRBJ1-5; unclear D gene. Trimming removed 4 bases from V and 3 bases from J, with 7 bases in between. This CDR3 comprises 13 residues. Per germline, CDR1 LNHDA and CDR2 SQIVND (reference sequence).

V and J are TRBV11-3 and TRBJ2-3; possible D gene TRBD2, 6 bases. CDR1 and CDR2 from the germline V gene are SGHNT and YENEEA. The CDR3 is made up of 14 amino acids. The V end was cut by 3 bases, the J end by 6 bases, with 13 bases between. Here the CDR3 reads CASSFGRGSDTQYF. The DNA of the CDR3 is TGTGCCAGCAGCTTCGGCCGGGGGAGCGATACGCAGTATTTT.

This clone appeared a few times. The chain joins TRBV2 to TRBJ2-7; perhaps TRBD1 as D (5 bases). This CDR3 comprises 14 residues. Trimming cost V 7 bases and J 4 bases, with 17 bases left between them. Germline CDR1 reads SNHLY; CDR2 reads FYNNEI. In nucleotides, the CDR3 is TGTGCCAGCACCGTAGGGTCAGGGAAGTACGAGCAGTACTTC. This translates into CASTVGSGKYEQYF.

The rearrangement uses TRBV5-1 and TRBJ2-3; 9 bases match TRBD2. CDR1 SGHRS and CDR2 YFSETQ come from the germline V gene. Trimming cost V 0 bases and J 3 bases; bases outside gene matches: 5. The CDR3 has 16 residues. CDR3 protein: CASSLGVAGETDTQYF. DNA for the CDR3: TGCGCCAGCAGCTTGGGAGTAGCGGGGGAAACAGATACGCAGTATTTT.

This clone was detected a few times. CDR3 sequence: CASSYSSGDGYTF. CDR3 DNA: TGTGCCAGCAGTTACTCGTCCGGGGATGGCTACACCTTC. This rearrangement joins TRBV6-5 to TRBJ1-2, with unresolved D. Trimming left V 0 bases short and J 6 bases short, with 8 bases between. CDR3 length equals 13 residues. Germline values: CDR1 MNHEY, CDR2 SVGAGI.

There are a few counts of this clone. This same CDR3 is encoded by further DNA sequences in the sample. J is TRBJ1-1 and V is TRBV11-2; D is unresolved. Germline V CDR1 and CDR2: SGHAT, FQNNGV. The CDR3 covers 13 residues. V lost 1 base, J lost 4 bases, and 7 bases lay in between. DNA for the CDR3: TGTGCCAGCAGCTTAGCCCGGGGCACTGAAGCTTTCTTT. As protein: CASSLARGTEAFF.

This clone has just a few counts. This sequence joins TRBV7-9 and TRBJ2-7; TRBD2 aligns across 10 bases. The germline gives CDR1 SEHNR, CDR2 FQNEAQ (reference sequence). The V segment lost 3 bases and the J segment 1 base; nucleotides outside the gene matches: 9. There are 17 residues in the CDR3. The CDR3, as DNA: TGTGCCAGCAGCTTCAGCTTAGGGACTAGCGCGTCCTACGAGCAGTACTTC. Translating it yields CASSFSLGTSASYEQYF.

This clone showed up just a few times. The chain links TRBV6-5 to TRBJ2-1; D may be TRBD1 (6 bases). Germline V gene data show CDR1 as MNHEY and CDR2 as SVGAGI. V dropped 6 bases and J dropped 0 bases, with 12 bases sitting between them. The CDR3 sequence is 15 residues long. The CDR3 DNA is TGTGCCAGCAGCTTTTTAGGGGGCTCCTACAATGAGCAGTTCTTC. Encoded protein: CASSFLGGSYNEQFF.

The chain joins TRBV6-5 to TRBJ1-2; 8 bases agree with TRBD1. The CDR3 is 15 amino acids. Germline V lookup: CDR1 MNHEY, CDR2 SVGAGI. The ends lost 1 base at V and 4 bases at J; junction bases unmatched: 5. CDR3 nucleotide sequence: TGTGCCAGCAGTTACTTGGACAGGGATGGCTATGGCTACACCTTC. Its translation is CASSYLDRDGYGYTF.

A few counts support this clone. The CDR3 nucleotides are TGCGCCAGCACCCGGGGGACCTATAATTCACCCCTCCACTTT. Protein sequence: CASTRGTYNSPLHF. V is TRBV4-1 and J is TRBJ1-6; a weak D match, TRBD1 (5 bases). The CDR3 is 14 residues long. In germline, CDR1 is MGHRA, CDR2 YSYEKL. Trimming took 7 bases from V and 2 from J, leaving 9 bases between them.

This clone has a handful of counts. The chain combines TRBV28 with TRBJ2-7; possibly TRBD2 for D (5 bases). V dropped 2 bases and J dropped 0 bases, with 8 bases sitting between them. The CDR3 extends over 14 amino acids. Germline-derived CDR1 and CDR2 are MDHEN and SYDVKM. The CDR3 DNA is TGTGCCAGCAGTTTAAGGGAGAGCTCCTACGAGCAGTACTTC. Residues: CASSLRESSYEQYF. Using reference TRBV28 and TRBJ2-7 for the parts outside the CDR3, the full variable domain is DVKVTQSSRYLVKRTGEKVFLECVQDMDHENMFWYRQDPGLGLRLIYFSYDVKMKEKGDIPEGYSVSREKKERFSLILESASTNQTSMYLCASSLRESSYEQYFGPGTRLTVT.

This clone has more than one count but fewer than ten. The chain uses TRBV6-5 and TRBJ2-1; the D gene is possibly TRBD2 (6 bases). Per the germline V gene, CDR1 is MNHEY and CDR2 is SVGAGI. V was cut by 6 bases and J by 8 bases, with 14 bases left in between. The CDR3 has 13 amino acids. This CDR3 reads CASRMGGVDEQFF. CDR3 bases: TGTGCCAGCAGGATGGGGGGAGTCGATGAGCAGTTCTTC.

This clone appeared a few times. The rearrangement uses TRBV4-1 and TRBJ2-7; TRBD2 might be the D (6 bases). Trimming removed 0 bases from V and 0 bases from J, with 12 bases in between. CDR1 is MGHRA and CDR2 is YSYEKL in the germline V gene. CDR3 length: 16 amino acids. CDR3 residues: CASSQEAAGHSYEQYF. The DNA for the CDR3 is TGCGCCAGCAGCCAAGAGGCAGCGGGCCACTCCTACGAGCAGTACTTC.

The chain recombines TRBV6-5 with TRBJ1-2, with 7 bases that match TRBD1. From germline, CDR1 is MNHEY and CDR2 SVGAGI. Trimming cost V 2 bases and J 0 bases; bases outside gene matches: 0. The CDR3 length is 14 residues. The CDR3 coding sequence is TGTGCCAGCAGTTACGGGACAGCTAACTATGGCTACACCTTC. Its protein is CASSYGTANYGYTF.

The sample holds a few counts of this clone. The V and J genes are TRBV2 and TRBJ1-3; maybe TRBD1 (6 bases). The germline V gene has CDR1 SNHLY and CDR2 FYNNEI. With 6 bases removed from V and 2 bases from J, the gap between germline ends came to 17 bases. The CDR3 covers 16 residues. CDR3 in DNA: TGTGCCAGCAGCCAAGTGGGGGGGGCGGCTGGAAACACCATATATTTT. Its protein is CASSQVGGAAGNTIYF.

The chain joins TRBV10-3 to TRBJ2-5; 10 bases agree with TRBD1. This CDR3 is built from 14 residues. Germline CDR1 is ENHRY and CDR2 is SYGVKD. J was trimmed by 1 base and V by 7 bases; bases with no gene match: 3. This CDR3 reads CAINDRGPQETQYF. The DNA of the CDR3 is TGTGCCATCAATGACAGGGGGCCCCAAGAGACCCAGTACTTC.

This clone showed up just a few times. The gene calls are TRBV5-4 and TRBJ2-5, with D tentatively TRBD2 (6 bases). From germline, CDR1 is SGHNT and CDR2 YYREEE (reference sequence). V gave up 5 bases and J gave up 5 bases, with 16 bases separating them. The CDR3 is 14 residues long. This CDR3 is CASRSLGRGETQYF. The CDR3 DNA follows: TGTGCCAGCAGGAGTTTGGGCCGGGGGGAGACCCAGTACTTC.

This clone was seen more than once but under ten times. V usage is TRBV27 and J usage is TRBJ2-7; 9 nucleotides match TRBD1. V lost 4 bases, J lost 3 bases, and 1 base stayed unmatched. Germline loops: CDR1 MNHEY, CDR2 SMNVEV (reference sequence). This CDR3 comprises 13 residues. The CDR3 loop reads CASSWGQGYEQYF. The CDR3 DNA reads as TGTGCCAGCAGTTGGGGACAGGGCTACGAGCAGTACTTC.

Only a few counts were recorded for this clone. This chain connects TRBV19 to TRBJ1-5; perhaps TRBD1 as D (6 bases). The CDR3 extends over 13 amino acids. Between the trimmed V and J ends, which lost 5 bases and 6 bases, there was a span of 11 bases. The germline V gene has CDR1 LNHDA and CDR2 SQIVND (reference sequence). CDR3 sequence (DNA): TGTGCCAGTAGTCCTGGACAGTTTCAGCCCCAGCATTTT. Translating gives CASSPGQFQPQHF.